This T cell receptor beta chain was recorded in a study of blood T cell repertoires in COVID-19. As concerns this clone: At one of its ends the junction is not consistent with the germline gene, which may arise from a read error.

Looked up from germline, CDR1 is MGHRA and CDR2 is YSYEKL. The CDR3 has 14 amino acids. Some clones are missing from TCRdb's copy, which holds only in-frame ones; the method was immunoSEQ multiplex PCR. The data show roughly 200,000 clones, with under 90% seen just once and approximately 6% held by the top ten. The clonotype comes from a man of 80 years or more with acute or convalescent COVID-19. Sequencing was done on a sample of peripheral blood. J is TRBJ2-7 and V is TRBV4-1, with 7 bases that match TRBD1. The CDR3 DNA sequence: TGCGCCAGCACCCAAACAGGGGACTCCTACGAGCAGTACTTC. Protein: CASTQTGDSYEQYF.